The 23 T cell receptor beta chains in this list originate from one sample, sequenced in a study of OX40 agonist ivuxolimab in advanced cancers. Repertoires were generated with immunoSEQ multiplex PCR, while TCRdb's copy carries only in-frame clones and drops some. The sample lists roughly 70,000 clones, around 80% occurring once. The sequencing used CD4+ or CD8+ T cells sorted from blood, collected in a trial of the OX40 agonist ivuxolimab. The receptors come from an adult with an advanced solid tumor such as melanoma, head and neck, liver or kidney cancer.

This clone is a singleton in its sample. The rearrangement joins TRBV19 to TRBJ1-4; tentatively, D is TRBD1 (6 bases). The V gene's germline CDR1 is LNHDA and CDR2 SQIVND (reference sequence). The CDR3 runs to 14 residues. V dropped 6 bases and J dropped 0 bases, with 8 bases sitting between them. Written as DNA, the CDR3 is TGTGCCAGTAGAACAGGGCCAACTAATGAAAAACTGTTTTTT. This sequence encodes CASRTGPTNEKLFF.

V and J are TRBV5-4 and TRBJ2-7, with 10 bases lining up with TRBD1. Losses at the gene ends were 3 bases for V and 3 bases for J; bases not matched to a gene: 6. CDR1 SGHNT and CDR2 YYREEE come from the germline V gene (reference sequence). This CDR3 comprises 15 residues. The CDR3 region has the DNA TGTGCCAGCAGCTCACCCGGACAGGGGGTCTACGAGCAGTACTTC. Translating gives CASSSPGQGVYEQYF.

This clone was seen a handful of times. This chain joins TRBV29-1 and TRBJ2-5; 10 bases fit TRBD1. The CDR3 extends over 12 amino acids. Trimming took 7 bases from V and 5 from J; bases not matched to a gene: 4. The V gene's germline CDR1 is SQVTM and CDR2 ANQGSEA. CDR3 protein: CSAQDRGETQYF. CDR3 bases: TGCAGCGCTCAGGACAGGGGGGAGACCCAGTACTTC.

V is TRBV5-4 and J is TRBJ1-3, with TRBD1 matching 9 bases. This CDR3 has 16 amino acids. Germline trimming cut 3 bases from V and 4 bases from J; bases unmatched to any gene: 8. Germline V CDR1 and CDR2: SGHNT, YYREEE (reference sequence). Written as DNA, the CDR3 is TGTGCCAGCAGCTGGACGGGACAGGGCCTGGGAAACACCATATATTTT. Amino acid sequence: CASSWTGQGLGNTIYF.

The chain uses TRBV18 and TRBJ2-7; the match to TRBD2 covers 7 bases. V lost 6 bases to trimming and J lost 5 bases; unmatched junction nucleotides: 16. Germline lookup yields CDR1 KGHSH and CDR2 LQKENI. The CDR3 length is 16 residues. As DNA, the CDR3 is TGTGCCAGCTCTCCGGGGGGAGGGATACTTATCCACGAGCAGTACTTC. Its protein product is CASSPGGGILIHEQYF.

The chain carries TRBV30 and TRBJ2-1, with a possible D match to TRBD2 (6 bases). With 2 bases removed from V and 7 bases from J, the gap between germline ends came to 9 bases. The CDR3 spans 12 residues. Germline V gene data show CDR1 as GTSNPN and CDR2 as SVGIG (reference sequence). This CDR3 is CAWSRDLNEQFF. Written as DNA, the CDR3 is TGTGCCTGGAGTCGGGACTTGAATGAGCAGTTCTTC.

This chain links TRBV18 with TRBJ2-7; either TRBD1 or TRBD2 may supply D (5 bases each). V was clipped by 3 bases and J by 3 bases, with 12 bases between them. Germline V lookup: CDR1 KGHSH, CDR2 LQKENI. CDR3 length equals 14 residues. CDR3 in amino acids: CASSPEGPRYEQYF. In DNA form, the CDR3 reads TGTGCCAGCTCACCCGAGGGACCCCGCTACGAGCAGTACTTC.

The chain couples TRBV7-9 to TRBJ1-2; D remains unclear. V lost 1 base and J lost 2, with 11 bases in between. The germline V gene has CDR1 SEHNR and CDR2 FQNEAQ (reference sequence). This CDR3 has 15 amino acids. CDR3 nucleotides: TGTGCCAGCAGCTTAGGACTGAGGGAGAACTATGGCTACACCTTC. Residues: CASSLGLRENYGYTF. Complete variable domain (other parts from reference TRBV7-9 and TRBJ1-2): DTGVSQNPRHKITKRGQNVTFRCDPISEHNRLYWYRQTLGQGPEFLTYFQNEAQLEKSRLLSDRFSAERPKGSFSTLEIQRTEQGDSAMYLCASSLGLRENYGYTFGSGTRLTVV.

On this clone itself: The junction differs from germline at one of its ends, possibly a read error. V gene TRBV9 combines with J gene TRBJ2-1; 8 positions agree with TRBD2. The CDR3 runs 15 residues. CDR1 is SGDLS and CDR2 is YYNGEE in the germline V gene. The CDR3 reads CASSVSGISHNEQFF. DNA of the CDR3: TGTGCTAGCAGCGTTAGCGGGATCTCACACAATGAGCAGTTCTTC.

V and J are TRBV13 and TRBJ2-5; 8 bases agree with TRBD2. This CDR3 is 15 amino acids long. Trimming at V came to 2 bases and at J to 4 bases, leaving 6 bases not matched to a gene. Germline V CDR1 and CDR2: PRHDT, FYEKMQ (reference sequence). CDR3 sequence: CASSLWVAGSETQYF. The CDR3 nucleotides are TGTGCCAGCAGCTTATGGGTAGCGGGGTCAGAGACCCAGTACTTC.

This rearrangement joins TRBV6-6 to TRBJ2-7, with D tentatively TRBD1 (6 bases). Germline V gene data show CDR1 as MNHNY and CDR2 as SVGAGI (reference sequence). V dropped 6 bases and J dropped 2 bases, with 8 bases sitting between them. The CDR3 loop spans 12 amino acids. Here the CDR3 DNA reads TGTGCCAGCAGAGCAGGGGCCTACGAGCAGTACTTC. Its protein is CASRAGAYEQYF.

The chain employs TRBV19 and TRBJ2-1, with unresolved D. CDR3 length: 12 residues. The V gene lost 4 bases and the J gene lost 6 bases, with 7 bases spanning the gap. Germline values: CDR1 LNHDA, CDR2 SQIVND (reference sequence). CDR3 sequence: CASSNLPNEQFF. In DNA form, the CDR3 reads TGTGCCAGTAGTAACCTGCCCAATGAGCAGTTCTTC.

The V call is TRBV6-1, the J call TRBJ1-1, with a tentative D call TRBD1 (5 bases). The V end was cut by 6 bases, the J end by 6 bases, with 17 bases between. The CDR3 is made up of 14 amino acids. CDR1 MNHNS and CDR2 SASEGT come from the germline V gene. CDR3 in DNA: TGTGCCAGCAGCTTCCCAGGGTTTCGCGCTGAAGCTTTCTTT. Its protein product is CASSFPGFRAEAFF.

A few counts support this clone. V is TRBV5-1 and J is TRBJ2-5; perhaps TRBD1 as D (5 bases). The CDR3 covers 15 residues. V lost 0 bases, J lost 3 bases, and 12 bases lay in between. Germline values: CDR1 SGHRS, CDR2 YFSETQ. The CDR3 loop is CASSLAVDSKETQYF. The DNA for the CDR3 is TGCGCCAGCAGCTTGGCCGTAGACAGCAAAGAGACCCAGTACTTC.

V usage is TRBV6-1 and J usage is TRBJ2-7, with D tentatively TRBD1 (6 bases). CDR1 is MNHNS and CDR2 is SASEGT in the germline V gene. This CDR3 is 15 amino acids long. Trimming shortened V by 0 bases and J by 2 bases, and 11 bases separated the two germline ends. CDR3 residues: CASSEAFRGAYEQYF. CDR3 DNA sequence: TGTGCCAGCAGTGAAGCTTTCAGGGGAGCCTACGAGCAGTACTTC.

Points on this clone: Distinct nucleotide sequences in the sample also encode this CDR3. The chain joins TRBV2 to TRBJ2-5, with TRBD2 identical over 13 bases. Germline CDR1 SNHLY, CDR2 FYNNEI. The V and J ends lost 3 bases and 2 bases, in that order; junction bases with no gene match: 0. The CDR3 is 15 residues long. This CDR3 is CASSEGLAGQETQYF. The CDR3 DNA reads TGTGCCAGCAGTGAGGGACTAGCGGGGCAAGAGACCCAGTACTTC.

The count of this clone is one. The CDR3 region has the DNA TGTGCCAGCAGTTTCGGGACAGGGAGGGCAAACATTCAGTACTTC. This translates into CASSFGTGRANIQYF. This chain joins TRBV27 and TRBJ2-4; 9 nucleotides agree with TRBD1. Trimming took 3 bases from V and 6 from J; bases not matched to a gene: 6. Looked up from germline, CDR1 is MNHEY and CDR2 is SMNVEV (reference sequence). The CDR3 length is 15 residues.

There are a few counts of this clone. The V and J genes are TRBV18 and TRBJ1-2; D is possibly TRBD1 (5 bases). V was pared by 4 bases and J by 3 bases, with 30 bases between. In germline, CDR1 is KGHSH, CDR2 LQKENI. There are 20 residues in the CDR3. The CDR3, as DNA: TGTGCCAGCTCACTGTCACCGAACCGGGACGGATCATATAACTACTATGGCTACACCTTC. Its translation is CASSLSPNRDGSYNYYGYTF.

This chain links TRBV19 with TRBJ1-5; D gene unclear. CDR1 and CDR2 from the germline V gene are LNHDA and SQIVND (reference sequence). CDR3 length equals 17 residues. Deletions cut 5 bases from V and 0 bases from J, with 17 bases between. CDR3 region: CASSWAGPDYSNQPQHF. Written as DNA, the CDR3 is TGTGCCAGTAGTTGGGCAGGACCTGACTATAGCAATCAGCCCCAGCATTTT.

The V and J genes are TRBV27 and TRBJ2-3; D remains unclear. The germline V and J ends were trimmed by 3 bases and 1 base, with 8 bases remaining between them. CDR3 length equals 14 residues. Germline V CDR1 and CDR2: MNHEY, SMNVEV (reference sequence). CDR3: CASSFFGRTDTQYF. The CDR3 DNA reads TGTGCCAGCAGTTTCTTTGGGCGCACAGATACGCAGTATTTT.

The chain uses TRBV19 and TRBJ1-5, with unresolved D. Trimming stripped 6 bases from V and 2 bases from J, with 11 bases between. The CDR3 runs to 14 residues. Germline V gives CDR1 LNHDA, CDR2 SQIVND (reference sequence). The CDR3 sequence: CASRWIEGNQPQHF. DNA of the CDR3: TGTGCCAGTAGATGGATAGAAGGCAATCAGCCCCAGCATTTT.

The gene calls are TRBV9 and TRBJ1-5; D remains ambiguous. The germline V and J ends were trimmed by 3 bases and 1 base, with 5 bases remaining between them. The CDR3 runs 13 residues. Germline-derived CDR1 and CDR2 are SGDLS and YYNGEE. The CDR3 loop is CASSGGSNQPQHF. CDR3 DNA: TGTGCCAGCAGCGGGGGAAGCAATCAGCCCCAGCATTTT. The variable domain in full, completed from reference TRBV9 and TRBJ1-5, reads DSGVTQTPKHLITATGQRVTLRCSPRSGDLSVYWYQQSLDQGLQFLIQYYNGEERAKGNILERFSAQQFPDLHSELNLSSLELGDSALYFCASSGGSNQPQHFGDGTRLSIL.

The rearrangement links TRBV5-4 to TRBJ2-3; D tentatively reads TRBD1 or TRBD2 (5 bases each). The CDR3 length is 16 residues. Germline V lookup: CDR1 SGHNT, CDR2 YYREEE (reference sequence). Deletions cut 4 bases from V and 3 bases from J, with 18 bases between. This CDR3 is CASSQGVGIRTDTQYF. The DNA for the CDR3 is TGTGCCAGCAGCCAAGGGGTCGGGATCAGGACAGATACGCAGTATTTT.